The present T cell receptor beta chain was sequenced within a study of OX40 agonist ivuxolimab in advanced cancers. Study-level background: Head and neck, renal cell, melanoma or hepatocellular carcinoma were the cancers that dose-escalation patients had. Around 40% of patients had received prior checkpoint inhibitor therapy. Study-level results: Some nonresponders likewise displayed low normalized T-cell clonal expansion.

This CDR3 has 13 residues. From germline, CDR1 is SGHTS and CDR2 YDEGEE. Trimming cost V 2 bases and J 4 bases, with 7 bases left between them. The protocol was immunoSEQ multiplex PCR, while the TCRdb copy is restricted to in-frame clones and leaves out a portion. The table includes 70,000 to 85,000 clones, just over 90% detected once. With regard to this clone: What it binds is not known.

This specimen consisted of CD4+ or CD8+ T cells sorted from blood, obtained in a trial of the OX40 agonist ivuxolimab. The clonotype was recovered from an adult with an advanced solid tumor such as melanoma, head and neck, liver or kidney cancer. J is TRBJ1-5 and V is TRBV5-8; D gene ambiguous. CDR3 coding DNA: TGTGCCAGCAGCTTACTTGGGAATCAGCCCCAGCATTTT. Translated, it gives CASSLLGNQPQHF.